This TCR beta chain was sequenced for a study of T cell responses to AZD1222 COVID-19 vaccine. Regarding this clone: Its cognate antigen is unknown.

Assay used: immunoSEQ multiplex PCR; TCRdb lists only in-frame clones, some missing. The repertoire holds 150,000 to 200,000 clones, with 90% as singletons. Study results and limitations: After two AZD1222 doses, spike-specific TCR breadth and depth rose versus day 0. Spike as a whole was targeted by vaccine-associated CD4 TCRs, dominant at 160-218 and 743-854. Females outnumbered males among donors, who were mostly white British; clonal diversity was possibly underestimated. Repertoire collection took place solely once the T cell response had peaked.

The CDR3 is made up of 15 amino acids. V gave up 4 bases and J gave up 2 bases, with 14 bases separating them. Germline V gene lookup returns CDR1 SGHTA and CDR2 FQGTGA. The sequencing used peripheral blood, collected on day 0 of AZD1222 vaccination. The source is an adult in good health. The genes are TRBV7-3 and TRBJ1-1; D remains unclear. This CDR3 is CASSSLGIPNTEAFF. CDR3 coding DNA: TGTGCCAGCAGCTCCTTGGGGATCCCCAACACTGAAGCTTTCTTT.